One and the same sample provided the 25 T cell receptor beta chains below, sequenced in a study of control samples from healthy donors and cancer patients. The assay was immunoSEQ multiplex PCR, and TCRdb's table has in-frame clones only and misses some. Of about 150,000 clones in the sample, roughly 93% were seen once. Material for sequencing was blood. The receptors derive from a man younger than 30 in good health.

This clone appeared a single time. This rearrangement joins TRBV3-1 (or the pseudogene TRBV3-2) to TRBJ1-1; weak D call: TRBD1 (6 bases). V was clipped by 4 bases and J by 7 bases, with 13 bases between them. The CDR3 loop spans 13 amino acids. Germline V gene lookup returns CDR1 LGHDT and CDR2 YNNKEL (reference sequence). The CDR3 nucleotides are TGTGCCAGCAGCCCACAGGGACCCTATGAAGCTTTCTTT. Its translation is CASSPQGPYEAFF.

This CDR3 is CASSTRPGAGYTF. For the CDR3, the DNA is TGTGCCAGCAGTACCCGACCTGGTGCTGGCTACACCTTC. This chain links TRBV27 with TRBJ1-2; D unresolved. CDR3 length equals 13 residues. CDR1 MNHEY and CDR2 SMNVEV come from the germline V gene (reference sequence). With 5 bases removed from V and 7 bases from J, the gap between germline ends came to 14 bases.

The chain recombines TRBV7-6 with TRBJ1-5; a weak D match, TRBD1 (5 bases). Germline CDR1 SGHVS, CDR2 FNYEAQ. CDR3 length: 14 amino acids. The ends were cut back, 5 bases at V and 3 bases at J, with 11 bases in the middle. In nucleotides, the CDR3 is TGTGCCAGCAGCCGCCGGGGGGACAATCAGCCCCAGCATTTT. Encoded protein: CASSRRGDNQPQHF.

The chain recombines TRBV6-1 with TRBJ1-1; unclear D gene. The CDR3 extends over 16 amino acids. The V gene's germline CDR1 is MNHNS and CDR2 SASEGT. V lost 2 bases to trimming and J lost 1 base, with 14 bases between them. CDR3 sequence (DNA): TGTGCCAGCAGTGAAAGGCAGCCCAGACCGAACACTGAAGCTTTCTTT. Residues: CASSERQPRPNTEAFF.

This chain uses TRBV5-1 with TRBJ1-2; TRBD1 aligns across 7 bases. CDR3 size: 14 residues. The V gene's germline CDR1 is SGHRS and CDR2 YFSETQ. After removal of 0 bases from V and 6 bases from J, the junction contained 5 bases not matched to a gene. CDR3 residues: CASSLVQGSHGYTF. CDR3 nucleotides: TGCGCCAGCAGCTTGGTACAGGGGAGTCATGGCTACACCTTC.

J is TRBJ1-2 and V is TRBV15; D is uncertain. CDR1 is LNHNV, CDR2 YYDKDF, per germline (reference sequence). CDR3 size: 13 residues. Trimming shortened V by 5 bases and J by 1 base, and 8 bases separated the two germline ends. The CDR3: CATSLDVNYGYTF. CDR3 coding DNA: TGTGCCACCAGCTTGGACGTTAACTATGGCTACACCTTC.

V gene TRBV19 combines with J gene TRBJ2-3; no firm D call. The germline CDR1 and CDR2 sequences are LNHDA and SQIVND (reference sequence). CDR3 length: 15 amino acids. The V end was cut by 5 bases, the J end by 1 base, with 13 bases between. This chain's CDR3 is CASSQARGGTDTQYF. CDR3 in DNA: TGTGCCAGTAGTCAAGCGAGAGGAGGCACAGATACGCAGTATTTT. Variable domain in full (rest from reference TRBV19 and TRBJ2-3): DGGITQSPKYLFRKEGQNVTLSCEQNLNHDAMYWYRQDPGQGLRLIYYSQIVNDFQKGDIAEGYSVSREKKESFPLTVTSAQKNPTAFYLCASSQARGGTDTQYFGPGTRLTVL.

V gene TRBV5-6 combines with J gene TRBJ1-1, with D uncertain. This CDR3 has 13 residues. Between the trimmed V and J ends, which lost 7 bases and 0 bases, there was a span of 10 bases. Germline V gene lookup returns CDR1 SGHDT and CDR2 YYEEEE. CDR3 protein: CASYTWVNTEAFF. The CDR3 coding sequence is TGTGCCAGCTATACCTGGGTGAACACTGAAGCTTTCTTT.

CDR3 nucleotides: TGTGCCAGCAGCAAGCCGCTTACACAGGGAGTAAGGAGCACTGAAGCTTTCTTT. This sequence encodes CASSKPLTQGVRSTEAFF. The rearrangement links TRBV3-1 (or the pseudogene TRBV3-2) to TRBJ1-1, with D possibly TRBD1 on 6 matching bases. Germline V lookup: CDR1 LGHDT, CDR2 YNNKEL (reference sequence). The CDR3 totals 18 residues. Between the trimmed V and J ends, which lost 5 bases and 4 bases, there was a span of 26 bases.

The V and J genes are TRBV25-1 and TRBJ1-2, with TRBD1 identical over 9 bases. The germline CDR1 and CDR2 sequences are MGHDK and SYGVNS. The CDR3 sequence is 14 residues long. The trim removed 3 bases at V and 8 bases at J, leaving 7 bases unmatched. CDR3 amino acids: CASSDPGTGRGYTF. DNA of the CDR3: TGTGCCAGCAGTGACCCGGGGACAGGGCGAGGCTACACCTTC.

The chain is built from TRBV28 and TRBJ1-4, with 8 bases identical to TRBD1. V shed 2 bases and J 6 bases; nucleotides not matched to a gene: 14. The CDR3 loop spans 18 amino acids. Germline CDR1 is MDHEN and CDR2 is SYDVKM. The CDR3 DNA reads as TGTGCCAGCAGTTTAATGGGACAGGCGGGGGGAGAGGATGAAAAACTGTTTTTT. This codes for CASSLMGQAGGEDEKLFF.

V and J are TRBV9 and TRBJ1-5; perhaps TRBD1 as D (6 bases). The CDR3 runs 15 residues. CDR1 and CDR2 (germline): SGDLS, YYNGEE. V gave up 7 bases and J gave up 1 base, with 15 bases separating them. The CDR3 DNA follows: TGTGCCAGCTCTGAGGGGGTCCGGAGCAATCAGCCCCAGCATTTT. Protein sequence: CASSEGVRSNQPQHF.

Here the CDR3 DNA reads TGTGCCATCAGTTCGACAGACAACTATGGCTACACCTTC. Encoded protein: CAISSTDNYGYTF. The V gene is TRBV10-3, the J gene TRBJ1-2, with D maybe TRBD1 (5 bases). Trimming cost V 5 bases and J 2 bases, with 9 bases left between them. Germline CDR1 reads ENHRY; CDR2 reads SYGVKD. The CDR3 spans 13 residues.

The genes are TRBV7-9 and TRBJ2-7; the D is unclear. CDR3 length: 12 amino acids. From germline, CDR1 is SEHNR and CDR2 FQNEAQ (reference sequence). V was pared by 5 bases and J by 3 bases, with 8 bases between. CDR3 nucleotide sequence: TGTGCCAGCAGCCCCCTCGGCTACGAGCAGTACTTC. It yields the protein CASSPLGYEQYF.

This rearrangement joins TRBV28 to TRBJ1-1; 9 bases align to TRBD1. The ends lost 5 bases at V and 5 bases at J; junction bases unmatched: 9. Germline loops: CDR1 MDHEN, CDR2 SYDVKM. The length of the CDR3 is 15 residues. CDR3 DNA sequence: TGTGCCAGCAGTCCTAACAGGGGGCGCTTGACTGAAGCTTTCTTT. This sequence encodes CASSPNRGRLTEAFF.

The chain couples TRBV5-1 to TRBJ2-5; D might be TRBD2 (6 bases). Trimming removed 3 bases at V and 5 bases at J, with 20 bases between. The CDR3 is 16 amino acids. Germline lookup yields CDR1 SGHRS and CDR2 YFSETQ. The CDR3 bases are TGCGCCAGCAGCTGGGCAGGGAGGCCCCACCGGGAGACCCAGTACTTC. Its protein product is CASSWAGRPHRETQYF.

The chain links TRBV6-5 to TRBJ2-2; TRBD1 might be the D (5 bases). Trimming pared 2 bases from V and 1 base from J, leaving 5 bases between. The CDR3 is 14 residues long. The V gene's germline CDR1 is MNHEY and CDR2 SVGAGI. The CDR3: CASSYRGNTGELFF. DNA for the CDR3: TGTGCCAGCAGTTACAGGGGGAACACCGGGGAGCTGTTTTTT.

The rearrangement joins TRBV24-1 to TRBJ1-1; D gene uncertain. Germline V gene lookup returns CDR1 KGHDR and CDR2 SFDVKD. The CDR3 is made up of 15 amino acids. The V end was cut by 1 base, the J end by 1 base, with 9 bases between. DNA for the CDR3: TGTGCCACCAGTGATTTCAGGCGACGGAACACTGAAGCTTTCTTT. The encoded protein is CATSDFRRRNTEAFF.

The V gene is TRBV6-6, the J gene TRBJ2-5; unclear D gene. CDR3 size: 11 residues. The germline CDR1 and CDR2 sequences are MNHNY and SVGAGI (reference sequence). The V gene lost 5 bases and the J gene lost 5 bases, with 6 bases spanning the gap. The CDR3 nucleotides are TGTGCCAGCAGTCGATCGGAGACCCAGTACTTC. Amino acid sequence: CASSRSETQYF.

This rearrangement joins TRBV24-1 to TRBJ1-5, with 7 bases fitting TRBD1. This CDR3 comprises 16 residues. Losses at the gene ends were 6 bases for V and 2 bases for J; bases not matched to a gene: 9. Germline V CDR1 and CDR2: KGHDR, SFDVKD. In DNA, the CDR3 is TGTGCCACCAGTCCTACAGGGGCGCTTGGCAATCAGCCCCAGCATTTT. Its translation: CATSPTGALGNQPQHF.

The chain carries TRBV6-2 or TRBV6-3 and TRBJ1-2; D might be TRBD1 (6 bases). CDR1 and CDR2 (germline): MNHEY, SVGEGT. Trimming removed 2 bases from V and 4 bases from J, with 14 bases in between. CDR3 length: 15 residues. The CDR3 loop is CASSYPGGGGYGYTF. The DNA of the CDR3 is TGTGCCAGCAGTTACCCAGGCGGGGGCGGCTATGGCTACACCTTC.

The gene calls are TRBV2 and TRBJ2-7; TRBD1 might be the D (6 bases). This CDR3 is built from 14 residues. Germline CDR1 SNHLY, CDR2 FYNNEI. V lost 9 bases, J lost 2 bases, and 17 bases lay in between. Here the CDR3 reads CASSPGQGAYEQYF. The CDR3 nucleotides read TGTGCCAGTAGCCCGGGACAAGGGGCCTACGAGCAGTACTTC.

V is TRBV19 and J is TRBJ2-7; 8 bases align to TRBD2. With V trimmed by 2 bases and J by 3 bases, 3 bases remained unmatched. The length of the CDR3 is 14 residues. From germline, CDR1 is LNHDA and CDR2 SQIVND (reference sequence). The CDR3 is CASSITSGFYEQYF. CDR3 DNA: TGTGCCAGTAGTATAACTAGCGGATTCTACGAGCAGTACTTC.

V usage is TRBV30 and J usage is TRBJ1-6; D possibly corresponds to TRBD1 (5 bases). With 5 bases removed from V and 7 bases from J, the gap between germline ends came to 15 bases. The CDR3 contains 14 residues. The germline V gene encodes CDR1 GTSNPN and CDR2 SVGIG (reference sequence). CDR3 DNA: TGTGCCTGGGTTCCAGGGATCAGGAATTCACCCCTCCACTTT. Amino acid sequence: CAWVPGIRNSPLHF.

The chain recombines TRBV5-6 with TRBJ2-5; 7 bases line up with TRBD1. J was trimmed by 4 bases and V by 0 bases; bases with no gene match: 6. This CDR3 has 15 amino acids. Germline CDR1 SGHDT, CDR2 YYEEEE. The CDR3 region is CASSLGQGSRETQYF. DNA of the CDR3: TGTGCCAGCAGCTTGGGACAGGGTTCGCGAGAGACCCAGTACTTC.